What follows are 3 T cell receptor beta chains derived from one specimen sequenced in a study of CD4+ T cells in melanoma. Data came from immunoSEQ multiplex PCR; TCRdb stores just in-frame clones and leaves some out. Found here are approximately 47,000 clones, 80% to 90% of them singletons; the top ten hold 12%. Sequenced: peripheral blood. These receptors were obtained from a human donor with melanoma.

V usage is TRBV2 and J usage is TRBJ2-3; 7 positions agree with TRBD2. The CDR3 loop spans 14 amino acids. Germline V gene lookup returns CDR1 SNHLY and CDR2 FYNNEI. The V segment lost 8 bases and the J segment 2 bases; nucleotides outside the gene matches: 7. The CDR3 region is CASGEAGYTDTQYF. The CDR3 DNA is TGTGCCAGCGGGGAAGCGGGGTACACAGATACGCAGTATTTT.

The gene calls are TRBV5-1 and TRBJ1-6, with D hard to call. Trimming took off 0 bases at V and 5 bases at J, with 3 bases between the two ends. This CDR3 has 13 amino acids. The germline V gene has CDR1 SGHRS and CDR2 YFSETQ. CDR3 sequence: CASSLVNNSPLHF. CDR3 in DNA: TGCGCCAGCAGCTTGGTAAATAATTCACCCCTCCACTTT. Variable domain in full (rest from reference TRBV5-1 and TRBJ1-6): KAGVTQTPRYLIKTRGQQVTLSCSPISGHRSVSWYQQTPGQGLQFLFEYFSETQRNKGNFPGRFSGRQFSNSRSEMNVSTLELGDSALYLCASSLVNNSPLHFGNGTRLTVT.

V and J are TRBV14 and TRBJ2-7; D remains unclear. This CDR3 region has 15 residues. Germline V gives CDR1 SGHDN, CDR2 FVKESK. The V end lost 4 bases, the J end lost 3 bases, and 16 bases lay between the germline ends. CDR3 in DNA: TGTGCCAGCAGCCCCGGCACACAGCCCCTCTACGAGCAGTACTTC. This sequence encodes CASSPGTQPLYEQYF.